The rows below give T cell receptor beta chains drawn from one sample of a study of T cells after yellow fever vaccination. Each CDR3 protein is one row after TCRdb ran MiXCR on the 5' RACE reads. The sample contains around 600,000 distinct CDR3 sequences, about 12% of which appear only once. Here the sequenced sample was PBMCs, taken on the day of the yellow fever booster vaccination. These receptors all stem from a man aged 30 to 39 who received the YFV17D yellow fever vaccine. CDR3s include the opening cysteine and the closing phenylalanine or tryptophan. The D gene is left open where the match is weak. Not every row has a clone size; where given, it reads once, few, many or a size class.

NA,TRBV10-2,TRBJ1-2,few,TGCGCCAGTCAGGCGGGACTCTATGGCTACACCTTC,CASQAGLYGYTF
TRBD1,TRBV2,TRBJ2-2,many,TGTGCCAGCAGTAGGGGACAGGGGAACACCGGGGAGCTGTTTTTT,CASSRGQGNTGELFF
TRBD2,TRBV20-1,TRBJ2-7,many,TGCAGTGCTAGAGGTAGTCTAGCGGGAGATTTGCAGTACTTC,CSARGSLAGDLQYF
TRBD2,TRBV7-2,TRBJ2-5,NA,TGTGCCAGCAGCCTGAACTTAGCGGGAGGAGAAGAGACCCAGTACTTC,CASSLNLAGGEETQYF
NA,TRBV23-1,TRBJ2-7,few,TGCGCCGGTTTGTCCTACGAGCAGTACTTC,CAGLSYEQYF
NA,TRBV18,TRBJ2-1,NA,TGTGCCAGCTCACCGGTAGCAGGGTCGGACAATGAGCAGTTCTTC,CASSPVAGSDNEQFF
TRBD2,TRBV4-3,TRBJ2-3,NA,TGCGCCAGCAGCCCGGGACTAGCGGGAGATCGAACAGATACGCAGTATTTT,CASSPGLAGDRTDTQYF
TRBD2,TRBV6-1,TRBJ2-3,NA,TGTGCCAGCAGTCCTCGCGATGGGACTAGCGGCCCCCCGGGTACGCAGTATTTT,CASSPRDGTSGPPGTQYF
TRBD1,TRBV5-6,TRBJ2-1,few,TGTGCCAGCAGCTTGAGTCGTGAGACAGGGACGAAGAGGCAGTTCTTC,CASSLSRETGTKRQFF
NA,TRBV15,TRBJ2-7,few,TGTGCCACCAGCGAGGCCAAAGGGACCATCTACGAGCAGTACTTC,CATSEAKGTIYEQYF
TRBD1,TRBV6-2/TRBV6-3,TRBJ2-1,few,TGTGCCAGCCGGGACAGGGTAGATGAGCAGTTCTTC,CASRDRVDEQFF
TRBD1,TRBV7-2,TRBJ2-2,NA,TGTGCCAGCAGCTTAAACGCACAGGGGGCGAACACCGGGGAGCTGTTTTTT,CASSLNAQGANTGELFF
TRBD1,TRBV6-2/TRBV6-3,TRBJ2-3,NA,TGTGCCAGCAGTTACCTGACAGGGGAAGATACGCAGTATTTT,CASSYLTGEDTQYF
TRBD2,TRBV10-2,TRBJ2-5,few,TGCGCCAGCAGTTGGACTAGCGGGAGGGATCAAGAGACCCAGTACTTC,CASSWTSGRDQETQYF
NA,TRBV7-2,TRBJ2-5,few,TGTGCCAGCAGCTTCCTCCGAGAGACCCAGTACTTC,CASSFLRETQYF
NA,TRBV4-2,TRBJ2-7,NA,TGTGCCAGCAGCCTTCAAGGGGTGGTGACCAGGTCCTACGAGCAGTACTTC,CASSLQGVVTRSYEQYF
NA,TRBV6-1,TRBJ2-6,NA,TGTGCCAGCAGCACAACCTACTCTGGGGCCAACGTCCTGACTTTC,CASSTTYSGANVLTF
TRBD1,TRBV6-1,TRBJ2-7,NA,TGTGCCAGCAGCCGGGACAGGTTCTACGAGCAGTACTTC,CASSRDRFYEQYF
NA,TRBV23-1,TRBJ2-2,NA,TGCGCCAGCGGGCCAGGGCACACCGGGGAGCTGTTTTTT,CASGPGHTGELFF
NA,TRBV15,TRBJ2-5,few,TGTGCCACCAGCAGAGATGGGGGGAAAGAGACCCAGTACTTC,CATSRDGGKETQYF
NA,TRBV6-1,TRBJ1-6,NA,TGTGCCAGCACTGGGGGTAGTAATTCACCCCTCCACTTT,CASTGGSNSPLHF
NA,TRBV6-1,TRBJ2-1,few,TGTGCCAGCAGATCCCAATTGGGCAATGAGCAGTTCTTC,CASRSQLGNEQFF
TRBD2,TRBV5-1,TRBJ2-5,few,TGCGCCAGCCGGATAGCGGGAGTAGGTCAAGAGACCCAGTACTTC,CASRIAGVGQETQYF
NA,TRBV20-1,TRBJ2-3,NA,TGCAGTGCTAGAGATACGATAGGACCCATGGGGCAGTATTTT,CSARDTIGPMGQYF
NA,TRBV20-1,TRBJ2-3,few,TGCAGTGCTAGAAGGGGGTCAGATACGCAGTATTTT,CSARRGSDTQYF
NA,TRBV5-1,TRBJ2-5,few,TGCGCCAGCAGCTTGGGCTCCAACTCCGGCGGGACCCAGTACTTC,CASSLGSNSGGTQYF
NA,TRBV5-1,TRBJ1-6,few,TGCGCCAGCAGCTTGCAAGGGACAAGCTCCTATAATTCACCCCTCCACTTT,CASSLQGTSSYNSPLHF
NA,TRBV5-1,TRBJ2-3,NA,TGCGCCAGCAACACGGGGAGGACGGCCAGCACAGATACGCAGTATTTT,CASNTGRTASTDTQYF
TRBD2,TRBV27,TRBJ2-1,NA,TGTGCCAGCAGTTTACCCCGACTAGCGGGACCGAATGAGCAGTTCTTC,CASSLPRLAGPNEQFF
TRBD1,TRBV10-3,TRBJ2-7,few,TGTGCCATCAGTGAGGCCACAGGGGTCGAAGGCGAGCAGTACTTC,CAISEATGVEGEQYF
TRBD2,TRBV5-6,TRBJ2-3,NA,TGTGCCAGCAGCTTGGCCGGACTAGCGGGAGCTTGGACTAGCACAGATACGCAGTATTTT,CASSLAGLAGAWTSTDTQYF
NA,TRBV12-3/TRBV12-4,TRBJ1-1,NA,TGTGCCAGCAGTTTATTAGACAACCTCCCTGAAGCTTTCTTT,CASSLLDNLPEAFF
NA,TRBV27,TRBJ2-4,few,TGTGCCAGCAGTGTAACTCTAGCCAAAAACATTCAGTACTTC,CASSVTLAKNIQYF
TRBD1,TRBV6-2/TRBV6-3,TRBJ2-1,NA,TGTGCCAGCAGTTATTCCGGGACAGGGGTAAACAATGAGCAGTTCTTC,CASSYSGTGVNNEQFF
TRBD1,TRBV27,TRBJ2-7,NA,TGTGCCAGCAGTCTACAGGGGGCTGGCGAGCAGTACTTC,CASSLQGAGEQYF
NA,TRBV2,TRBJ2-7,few,TGTGCCAGCAGTGAAACCTCTCTTGGGGATTCCTCCTACGAGCAGTACTTC,CASSETSLGDSSYEQYF
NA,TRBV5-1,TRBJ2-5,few,TGCGCCAGCAGCTTGGAGTGGACCCAGTACTTC,CASSLEWTQYF
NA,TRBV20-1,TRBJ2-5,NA,TGCAGTGCTAGTATGGGCCGTTGGGAGACCCAGTACTTC,CSASMGRWETQYF
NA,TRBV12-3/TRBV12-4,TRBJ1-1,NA,TGTGCCAGCACTTATAGGCGGGGGATGAACACTGAAGCTTTCTTT,CASTYRRGMNTEAFF
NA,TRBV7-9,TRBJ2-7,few,TGTGCCAGCAGCAATCCGGGACACCCGGAGCAGTACTTC,CASSNPGHPEQYF
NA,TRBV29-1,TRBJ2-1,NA,TGCAGCGTCGGACTTGGCCCCTACAATGAGCAGTTCTTC,CSVGLGPYNEQFF
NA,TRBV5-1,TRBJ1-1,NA,TGCGCCAGCAGCTTGGGTCCGGGGGAGGGAGCAGAAGCTTTCTTT,CASSLGPGEGAEAFF
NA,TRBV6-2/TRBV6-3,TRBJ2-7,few,TGTGCCAGCTTAGAACTCGCGTTCCCTTCCGCGAGGCAGTACTTC,CASLELAFPSARQYF
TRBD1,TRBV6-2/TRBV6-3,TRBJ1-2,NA,TGTGCCAGCAGATGGCAGGGGGCAAATGGCTACACCTTC,CASRWQGANGYTF
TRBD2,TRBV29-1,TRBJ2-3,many,TGCAGCGTGGCGATAGCGGGAGCGGGAACAGATACGCAGTATTTT,CSVAIAGAGTDTQYF
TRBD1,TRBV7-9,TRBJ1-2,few,TGTGCCAGCAGCTTAGCTCCCAGGGGGGGCGCGCGGGGCTACACCTTC,CASSLAPRGGARGYTF
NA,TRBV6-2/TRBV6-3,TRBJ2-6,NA,TGTGCCAGCAGTTACATACCTCACAGGGTGGCTGGGGCCAACGTCCTGACTTTC,CASSYIPHRVAGANVLTF
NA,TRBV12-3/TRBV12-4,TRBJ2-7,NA,TGTGCCAGCAGTTTATGGGCAGAGAACTACGAGCAGTACTTC,CASSLWAENYEQYF
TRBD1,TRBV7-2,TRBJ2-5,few,TGTGCCAGCAGCCCACCGGGACAGCATCAAGAGACCCAGTACTTC,CASSPPGQHQETQYF
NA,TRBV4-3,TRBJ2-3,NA,TGCGCCAGCAGCCAAGCCTTTAATACGCAGTACCAGTATTTT,CASSQAFNTQYQYF
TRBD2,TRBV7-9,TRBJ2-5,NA,TGTGCCAGCCGACTAGCGCGCCAAGAGACCCAGTACTTC,CASRLARQETQYF
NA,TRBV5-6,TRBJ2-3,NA,TGTGCCAGCAGCTTGAGTTTGGGGGCCACAGATACGCAGTATTTT,CASSLSLGATDTQYF
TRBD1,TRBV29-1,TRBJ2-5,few,TGCAGCGTAACAAAAAACAGGGGGCGAGGGGCAGAGACCCAGTACTTC,CSVTKNRGRGAETQYF
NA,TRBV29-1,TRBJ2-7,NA,TGCAGCGTTCTTTTTGCCTACGAGCAGTACTTC,CSVLFAYEQYF
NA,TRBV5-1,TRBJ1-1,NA,TGCGCCAGCAGCTTGGGGGACCAGCTGTATGAAGCTTTCTTT,CASSLGDQLYEAFF